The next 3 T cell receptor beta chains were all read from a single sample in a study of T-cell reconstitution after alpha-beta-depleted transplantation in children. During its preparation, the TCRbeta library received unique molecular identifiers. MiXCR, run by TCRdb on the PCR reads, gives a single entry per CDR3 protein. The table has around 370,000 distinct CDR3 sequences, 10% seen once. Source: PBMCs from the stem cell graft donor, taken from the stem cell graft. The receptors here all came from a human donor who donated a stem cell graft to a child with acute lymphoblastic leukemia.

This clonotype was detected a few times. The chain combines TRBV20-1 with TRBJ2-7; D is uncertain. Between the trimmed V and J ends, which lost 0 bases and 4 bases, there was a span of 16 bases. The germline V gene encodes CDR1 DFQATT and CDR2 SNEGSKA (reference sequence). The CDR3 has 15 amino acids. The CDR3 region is CSARDVGQPLYEQYF. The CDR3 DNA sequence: TGCAGTGCTAGAGATGTAGGCCAGCCCCTATACGAGCAGTACTTC.

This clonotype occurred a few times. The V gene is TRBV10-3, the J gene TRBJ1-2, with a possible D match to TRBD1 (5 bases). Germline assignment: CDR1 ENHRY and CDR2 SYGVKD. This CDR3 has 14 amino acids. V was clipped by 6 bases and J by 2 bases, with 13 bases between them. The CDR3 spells CAISQTTGNYGYTF. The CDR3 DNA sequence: TGTGCCATCAGCCAAACAACAGGAAACTATGGCTACACCTTC.

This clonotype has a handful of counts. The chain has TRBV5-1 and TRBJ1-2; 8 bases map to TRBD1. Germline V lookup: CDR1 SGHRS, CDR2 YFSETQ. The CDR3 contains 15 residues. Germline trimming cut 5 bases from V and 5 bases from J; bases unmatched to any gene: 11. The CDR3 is CASSYNDRGEYGYTF. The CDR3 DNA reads TGCGCCAGCAGTTATAATGACAGGGGAGAGTATGGCTACACCTTC.